Shown below are 28 T cell receptor beta chains from a single sample sequenced in a study of CD8+ T cells in alopecia areata. RNA was extracted and reverse transcribed into cDNA as the sequencing template. Profiled with immunoSEQ multiplex PCR; TCRdb holds only in-frame clones, not every one. The table shows about 110,000 clones, with roughly 59% occurring only once. Material: CD8+ T cells sorted from blood. Every receptor here comes from a human donor in good health.

The rearrangement joins TRBV7-2 to TRBJ2-5; D gene unclear. CDR3 length equals 14 residues. The germline V gene encodes CDR1 SGHTA and CDR2 FQGNSA. Trimming removed 5 bases from V and 1 base from J, with 11 bases in between. The CDR3 sequence: CASSPRRFQETQYF. The CDR3, as DNA: TGTGCCAGCAGCCCCCGGCGGTTCCAAGAGACCCAGTACTTC. Full variable domain (remainder filled in from reference TRBV7-2 and TRBJ2-5): GAGVSQSPSNKVTEKGKDVELRCDPISGHTALYWYRQSLGQGLEFLIYFQGNSAPDKSGLPSDRFSAERTGGSVSTLTIQRTQQEDSAVYLCASSPRRFQETQYFGPGTRLLVL.

This chain joins TRBV30 and TRBJ2-3; TRBD2 is a possible D gene (6 bases). Germline V gene sequence: CDR1 GTSNPN, CDR2 SVGIG (reference sequence). With 4 bases removed from V and 2 bases from J, the gap between germline ends came to 13 bases. This CDR3 is 14 amino acids long. DNA for the CDR3: TGTGCCTGGAAAACCCCGGGGGTCACAGATACGCAGTATTTT. Translation: CAWKTPGVTDTQYF.

This clone was recorded a few times. This chain joins TRBV2 and TRBJ1-4; weak D call: TRBD1 (5 bases). Trimming shortened V by 2 bases and J by 10 bases, and 11 bases separated the two germline ends. The CDR3 is 13 amino acids. Germline V gene data show CDR1 as SNHLY and CDR2 as FYNNEI. CDR3: CASSELAGRKLFF. CDR3 bases: TGTGCCAGCAGTGAATTAGCAGGGAGAAAACTGTTTTTT.

This clone was observed many times. The rearrangement links TRBV19 to TRBJ1-1; D is unresolved. Germline CDR1 is LNHDA and CDR2 is SQIVND (reference sequence). The CDR3 extends over 16 amino acids. Trimming took 1 base from V and 1 from J, leaving 13 bases between them. The CDR3 protein is CASSIGAHDSNTEAFF. CDR3 DNA sequence: TGTGCCAGTAGTATAGGAGCACACGATTCGAACACTGAAGCTTTCTTT. Based on the CDR3 plus reference TRBV19 and TRBJ1-1, the full variable domain is DGGITQSPKYLFRKEGQNVTLSCEQNLNHDAMYWYRQDPGQGLRLIYYSQIVNDFQKGDIAEGYSVSREKKESFPLTVTSAQKNPTAFYLCASSIGAHDSNTEAFFGQGTRLTVV.

This chain links TRBV5-6 with TRBJ1-1; D is ambiguous. This CDR3 is 12 amino acids long. The germline V and J ends were trimmed by 2 bases and 4 bases, with 6 bases remaining between them. Germline assignment: CDR1 SGHDT and CDR2 YYEEEE. The CDR3 DNA reads TGTGCCAGCAGCTTCTGGGGCACTGAAGCTTTCTTT. Amino acids: CASSFWGTEAFF.

This clone was seen only once. The genes are TRBV30 and TRBJ2-1; tentative D call: TRBD2 (5 bases). Trimming removed 1 base at V and 0 bases at J, with 13 bases between. The CDR3 runs 16 residues. Germline-derived CDR1 and CDR2 are GTSNPN and SVGIG (reference sequence). This CDR3 reads CAWSASTGSSYNEQFF. DNA for the CDR3: TGTGCCTGGAGTGCCTCGACGGGGAGCTCCTACAATGAGCAGTTCTTC. The whole variable domain, filled in from reference TRBV30 and TRBJ2-1, reads SQTIHQWPATLVQPVGSPLSLECTVEGTSNPNLYWYRQAAGRGLQLLFYSVGIGQISSEVPQNLSASRPQDRQFILSSKKLLLSDSGFYLCAWSASTGSSYNEQFFGPGTRLTVL.

The genes are TRBV7-8 and TRBJ1-4; D is ambiguous. The CDR3 length is 15 residues. Trimming removed 2 bases from V and 7 bases from J, with 14 bases in between. The germline CDR1 and CDR2 sequences are SGHVS and FQNEAQ. CDR3 loop: CASSLKTGFGEKLFF. CDR3 sequence (DNA): TGTGCCAGCAGCTTAAAAACGGGGTTTGGTGAAAAACTGTTTTTT.

The V gene is TRBV4-1, the J gene TRBJ2-7; D not certain. The germline V and J ends were trimmed by 1 base and 5 bases, with 9 bases remaining between them. The CDR3 is 13 amino acids. Germline CDR1 MGHRA, CDR2 YSYEKL. DNA of the CDR3: TGCGCCAGCAGCCAAGTTCTGGGGAACGAGCAGTACTTC. Its protein product is CASSQVLGNEQYF.

This clone was seen more than once but under ten times. The DNA of the CDR3 is TGTGCCAGCAGCGCTCCGTGGCTTAGCGGGGGACCCTACGAGCAGTACTTC. Protein: CASSAPWLSGGPYEQYF. The V call is TRBV11-2, the J call TRBJ2-7, with 9 bases matching TRBD2. The V segment lost 5 bases and the J segment 2 bases; nucleotides outside the gene matches: 13. The CDR3 runs to 17 residues. Germline V gene data show CDR1 as SGHAT and CDR2 as FQNNGV.

This clone was observed a handful of times. CDR3 bases: TGTGCCAGCAGCGCTACGGGACACCGGGACACTGAAGCTTTCTTT. Residues: CASSATGHRDTEAFF. V usage is TRBV9 and J usage is TRBJ1-1; possible D gene TRBD1, 6 bases. V dropped 3 bases and J dropped 3 bases, with 15 bases sitting between them. The length of the CDR3 is 15 residues. Germline CDR1 reads SGDLS; CDR2 reads YYNGEE.

The chain is built from TRBV11-2 and TRBJ2-1; D gene ambiguous. The germline V gene has CDR1 SGHAT and CDR2 FQNNGV. V dropped 0 bases and J dropped 6 bases, with 12 bases sitting between them. This CDR3 is built from 15 residues. The CDR3 bases are TGTGCCAGCAGCTTAGATGTGGCGATATTCAATGAGCAGTTCTTC. Protein product: CASSLDVAIFNEQFF.

The rearrangement uses TRBV9 and TRBJ2-1; D is undetermined. CDR3 length equals 13 residues. The V and J ends lost 4 bases and 7 bases respectively, with 12 bases between them. From germline, CDR1 is SGDLS and CDR2 YYNGEE. The CDR3, as DNA: TGTGCCAGCAGCCCTTCACAAAGTAATGAGCAGTTCTTC. Translation: CASSPSQSNEQFF.

The chain carries TRBV5-4 and TRBJ2-1; the match to TRBD2 covers 8 bases. The CDR3 sequence is 17 residues long. J was trimmed by 1 base and V by 4 bases; bases with no gene match: 10. CDR1 is SGHNT and CDR2 is YYREEE in the germline V gene (reference sequence). The CDR3 sequence: CASSQTKAGVSYNEQFF. CDR3 nucleotides: TGTGCCAGCAGCCAGACGAAAGCGGGGGTGTCCTACAATGAGCAGTTCTTC.

V gene TRBV13 combines with J gene TRBJ2-1; 7 bases agree with TRBD2. The germline CDR1 and CDR2 sequences are PRHDT and FYEKMQ (reference sequence). This CDR3 spans 14 amino acids. V gave up 5 bases and J gave up 7 bases; unmatched junction bases: 8. The CDR3 region has the DNA TGTGCCAGCAGCCTGGGGCTAGCGGAGAATGAGCAGTTCTTC. Its protein is CASSLGLAENEQFF.

The V gene is TRBV25-1, the J gene TRBJ1-4; D uncertain. In germline, CDR1 is MGHDK, CDR2 SYGVNS. The CDR3 has 15 amino acids. V shed 1 base and J shed 6 bases, with 12 bases lying between them. CDR3 DNA: TGTGCCAGCAGTGAATCGGTCCGGACCGATGAAAAACTGTTTTTT. Translation gives CASSESVRTDEKLFF.

V usage is TRBV19 and J usage is TRBJ2-3; 8 nucleotides align to TRBD2. CDR1 is LNHDA, CDR2 SQIVND, per germline (reference sequence). J lost 0 bases, V lost 7 bases, and 6 bases had no gene match. The length of the CDR3 is 15 residues. The CDR3 loop is CASTWGGGSTDTQYF. CDR3 DNA: TGTGCCAGTACCTGGGGCGGGGGGAGCACAGATACGCAGTATTTT.

This chain links TRBV27 with TRBJ2-7; maybe TRBD1 (5 bases). Trimming removed 2 bases from V and 7 bases from J, with 12 bases in between. Germline V gene lookup returns CDR1 MNHEY and CDR2 SMNVEV (reference sequence). The CDR3 contains 13 residues. The CDR3 is CASSLSSGREQYF. The CDR3 DNA is TGTGCCAGCAGTTTAAGTTCAGGGCGAGAGCAGTACTTC.

The chain is built from TRBV13 and TRBJ2-6, with D maybe TRBD2 (6 bases). This CDR3 has 21 amino acids. V dropped 3 bases and J dropped 0 bases, with 24 bases sitting between them. Per germline, CDR1 PRHDT and CDR2 FYEKMQ (reference sequence). CDR3 in amino acids: CASSFLSSTSGLYSGANVLTF. DNA for the CDR3: TGTGCCAGCAGCTTTTTATCCTCTACCTCGGGACTCTACTCTGGGGCCAACGTCCTGACTTTC.

The V gene is TRBV13, the J gene TRBJ2-7, with 12 bases aligning to TRBD2. V dropped 4 bases and J dropped 2; count of bases not matched to a gene: 9. This CDR3 spans 17 amino acids. Germline V gives CDR1 PRHDT, CDR2 FYEKMQ (reference sequence). CDR3 coding DNA: TGTGCCAGCAGCTCCAAACTAGCGGGGGGTCCTCCCTACGAGCAGTACTTC. Protein product: CASSSKLAGGPPYEQYF.

J is TRBJ2-1 and V is TRBV18; the D gene is possibly TRBD2 (6 bases). The CDR3 contains 16 residues. Trimming pared 2 bases from V and 2 bases from J, leaving 13 bases between. Germline CDR1 reads KGHSH; CDR2 reads LQKENI. Written as DNA, the CDR3 is TGTGCCAGCTCACCAGTCCGACGGAGGGCCTACAATGAGCAGTTCTTC. Its translation: CASSPVRRRAYNEQFF.

V usage is TRBV9 and J usage is TRBJ2-7; maybe TRBD2 (6 bases). This CDR3 is 13 amino acids long. The germline V gene encodes CDR1 SGDLS and CDR2 YYNGEE. V shed 10 bases and J shed 0 bases, with 14 bases lying between them. CDR3 DNA sequence: TGTGCCGGGGGGACGGGAAGCTCCTACGAGCAGTACTTC. It is translated as CAGGTGSSYEQYF.

This clone came up once. This chain joins TRBV5-5 and TRBJ1-2; D is unclear. V was cut by 0 bases and J by 3 bases, with 12 bases left in between. Germline CDR1 SGHKS, CDR2 YYEKEE (reference sequence). The CDR3 is made up of 15 amino acids. The CDR3 DNA reads as TGTGCCAGCAGCTTGGTATATGGGGAGGACTATGGCTACACCTTC. This codes for CASSLVYGEDYGYTF.

CDR3 amino acids: CASSLGTRGHEQYF. As DNA, the CDR3 is TGTGCCAGCAGCTTGGGCACCAGGGGCCACGAGCAGTACTTC. The chain combines TRBV5-6 with TRBJ2-7; possibly TRBD1 for D (6 bases). Between the trimmed V and J ends, which lost 0 bases and 5 bases, there was a span of 12 bases. CDR1 is SGHDT, CDR2 YYEEEE, per germline. This CDR3 has 14 residues. Combining the CDR3 with reference TRBV5-6 and TRBJ2-7 gives the whole variable domain DAGVTQSPTHLIKTRGQQVTLRCSPKSGHDTVSWYQQALGQGPQFIFQYYEEEERQRGNFPDRFSGHQFPNYSSELNVNALLLGDSALYLCASSLGTRGHEQYFGPGTRLTVT.

Only a few counts were recorded for this clone. The same CDR3 can be traced to other DNA sequences in this sample. The chain couples TRBV29-1 to TRBJ1-1; TRBD1 agrees at 10 bases. Germline V gene data show CDR1 as SQVTM and CDR2 as ANQGSEA. The CDR3 totals 13 residues. Losses at the gene ends were 6 bases for V and 5 bases for J; bases not matched to a gene: 6. CDR3 bases: TGCAGCGTCCCGGGACAGGGGCTAACTGAAGCTTTCTTT. Translated, it gives CSVPGQGLTEAFF.

The genes are TRBV7-9 and TRBJ2-1; D not resolved. The V gene's germline CDR1 is SEHNR and CDR2 FQNEAQ (reference sequence). CDR3 length: 11 amino acids. V was shortened by 3 bases and J by 6 bases, with 3 bases between the two germline ends. The CDR3 nucleotides are TGTGCCAGCAGCTTTTCCAATGAGCAGTTCTTC. This translates into CASSFSNEQFF.

The genes are TRBV19 and TRBJ2-5; 8 nucleotides agree with TRBD1. V lost 11 bases, J lost 1 base, and 12 bases stayed unmatched. The germline gives CDR1 LNHDA, CDR2 SQIVND (reference sequence). This CDR3 is built from 15 residues. The CDR3 bases are TGTGCCCCCGTTAGAGGCAGGGGGCTCCAAGAGACCCAGTACTTC. Translating it yields CAPVRGRGLQETQYF.

The CDR3 nucleotides read TGTGCCAGCAGCTTGGGCAGGGGAGCCCGGCATTTT. It specifies CASSLGRGARHF. The rearrangement links TRBV5-6 to TRBJ1-5; a weak D match, TRBD1 (6 bases). CDR3 length equals 12 residues. The V end was cut by 0 bases, the J end by 15 bases, with 13 bases between. From germline, CDR1 is SGHDT and CDR2 YYEEEE.

This rearrangement joins TRBV27 to TRBJ1-2; D is unclear. Trimming removed 3 bases at V and 8 bases at J, with 10 bases between. This CDR3 has 12 residues. Germline V CDR1 and CDR2: MNHEY, SMNVEV (reference sequence). The CDR3 DNA reads TGTGCCAGCAGTTTTGCAGGCTCGGGCTACACCTTC. It yields the protein CASSFAGSGYTF.